The entry below gives a single T cell receptor beta chain sequence along with its context. The antigen remains unidentified. PCR used 60 Vbeta primers and 13 Jbeta primers. Data came from immunoSEQ multiplex PCR; TCRdb stores just in-frame clones and leaves some out. The top ten clones hold less than 2% of a sample with around 170,000 clones, roughly 80% of them seen once. This record comes from a study of cytomegalovirus exposure and HLA in healthy donors. Study at large: HLA-typed donors were the source of approximately 80 million unique TCRs held in an early data release. Regarding the study as a whole: Most likely, a cluster of highly shared sequence variants arose as a sequencing artifact. Some 16,000 TCR beta sequences were associated with HLA alleles at 0.05 false discovery rate in a later analysis.

CDR1 and CDR2 from the germline V gene are WNHNN and SYGVQD (reference sequence). V was shortened by 3 bases and J by 0 bases, with 9 bases between the two germline ends. The CDR3 length is 14 residues. The sample taken for sequencing was PBMCs. This clonotype originated in a man aged 35 to 55 in good health and CMV-seronegative. The chain combines TRBV10-1 with TRBJ2-7; D may be TRBD2 (5 bases). The CDR3 is CASSEWTSSYEQYF. CDR3 coding DNA: TGCGCCAGCAGTGAATGGACTTCCTCCTACGAGCAGTACTTC.